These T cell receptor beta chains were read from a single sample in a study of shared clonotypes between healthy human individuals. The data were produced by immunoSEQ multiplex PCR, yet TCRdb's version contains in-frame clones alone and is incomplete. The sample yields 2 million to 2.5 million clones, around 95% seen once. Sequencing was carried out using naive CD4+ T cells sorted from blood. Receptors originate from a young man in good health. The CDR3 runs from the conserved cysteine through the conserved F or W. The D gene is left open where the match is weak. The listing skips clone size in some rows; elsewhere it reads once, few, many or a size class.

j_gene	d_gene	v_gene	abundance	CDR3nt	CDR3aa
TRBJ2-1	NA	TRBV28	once	TGTGCCAGCAATCCGGGCGGGACGGATTACAATGAGCAGTTCTTC	CASNPGGTDYNEQFF
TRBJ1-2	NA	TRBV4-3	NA	TGCGCCAGCAGCCACACCCGGGCGTGGAACTATGGCTACACCTTC	CASSHTRAWNYGYTF
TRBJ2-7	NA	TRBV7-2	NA	TGTGCCAGCAGCCCATTAGGTTTTTCCTACGAGCAGTACTTC	CASSPLGFSYEQYF
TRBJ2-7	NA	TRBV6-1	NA	TGTGCCAGCAGTGCACAGGGGTACGGGAGAAACGAGCAGTACTTC	CASSAQGYGRNEQYF
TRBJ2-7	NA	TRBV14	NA	TGTGCCAGCAGCCAATATGCGGTGAGCTCCTACGAGCAGTACTTC	CASSQYAVSSYEQYF
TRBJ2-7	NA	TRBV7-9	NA	TGTGCCAGCAGCTTAGGCCGGGACAAGCAAAACTCCTACGAGCAGTACTTC	CASSLGRDKQNSYEQYF
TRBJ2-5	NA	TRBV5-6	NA	TGTGCCAGCAGCTTTGAACGCTTAGAGACCCAGTACTTC	CASSFERLETQYF
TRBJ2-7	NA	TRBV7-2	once	TGTGCCAGCAGCTTAGTGTTAGGTAGCCGCGAGCAGTACTTC	CASSLVLGSREQYF
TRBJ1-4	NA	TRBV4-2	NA	TGTGCCAGCAGCCAAGACAGGGCCGGGGAAAAACTGTTTTTT	CASSQDRAGEKLFF
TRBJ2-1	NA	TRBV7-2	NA	TGTGCCAGCAGCTTCACCGGAGGGCAGCCAGAGCAGTTCTTC	CASSFTGGQPEQFF
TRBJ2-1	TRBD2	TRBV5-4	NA	TGTGCCAGCAGCTTCTTCCGGACTAGCGGGGTATACAATGAGCAGTTCTTC	CASSFFRTSGVYNEQFF
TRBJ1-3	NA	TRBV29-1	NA	TGCAGCGTTGGGTTGGGGTCTGGAAACACCATATATTTT	CSVGLGSGNTIYF
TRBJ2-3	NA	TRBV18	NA	TGTGCCAGCTCAAAAACTAGCACAGATACGCAGTATTTT	CASSKTSTDTQYF
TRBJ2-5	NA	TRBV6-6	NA	TGTGCCAGGACTCCAACATCCCAAGAGACCCAGTACTTC	CARTPTSQETQYF
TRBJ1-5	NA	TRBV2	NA	TGTGCCAGCAGTGAAGCGGCAAGCAGGGCTAATCAGCCCCAGCATTTT	CASSEAASRANQPQHF
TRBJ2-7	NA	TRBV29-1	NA	TGCAGCGTTGATTACAAAGCAGGGCTATCCTACGAGCAGTACTTC	CSVDYKAGLSYEQYF
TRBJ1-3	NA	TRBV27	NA	TGTGCCAGCAGTTCTCTCTCAGGTGCAGCGGGGGGTCGGAACACCATATATTTT	CASSSLSGAAGGRNTIYF
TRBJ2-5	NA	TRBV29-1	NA	TGCAGCGTTGAAGATTTGATCCAAAGGGAGACCCAGTACTTC	CSVEDLIQRETQYF
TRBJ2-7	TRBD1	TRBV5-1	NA	TGCGCCAGCAGCATAATGACAGGGCCCTACGAGCAGTACTTC	CASSIMTGPYEQYF
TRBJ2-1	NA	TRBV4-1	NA	TGCGCCAGCAGCCTGGGGGACCTGAGCTCCTACAATGAGCAGTTCTTC	CASSLGDLSSYNEQFF
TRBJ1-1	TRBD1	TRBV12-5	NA	TGTGCTAGTGGAAGGGGGCAACTGGAGGCTTTCTTT	CASGRGQLEAFF
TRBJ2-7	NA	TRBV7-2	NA	TGTGCCAGCAGCCCCATCCACGAAGGCGAGCAGTACTTC	CASSPIHEGEQYF
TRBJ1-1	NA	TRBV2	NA	TGTGCCAGCAGTGATTGGCCAGGGGCAAACACTGAAGCTTTCTTT	CASSDWPGANTEAFF
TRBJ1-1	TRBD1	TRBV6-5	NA	TGTGCCAGCAGTTACTCACAGGGGGGCATACAAAAAGCTTTCTTT	CASSYSQGGIQKAFF
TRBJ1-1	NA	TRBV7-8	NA	TGTGCCAGCAGCTTTAGGACGGCTAACACTGAAGCTTTCTTT	CASSFRTANTEAFF
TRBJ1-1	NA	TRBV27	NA	TGTGCCAGCAGTTCTCTCGGACATTTGAACACTGAAGCTTTCTTT	CASSSLGHLNTEAFF
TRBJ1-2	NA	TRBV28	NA	TGTGCCAGCAGTTTATCCTCCTATGGCTACACCTTC	CASSLSSYGYTF